These T cell receptor beta chains were read from a single sample in a study of T-cell reconstitution after alpha-beta-depleted transplantation in children. TCRdb used MiXCR to reprocess the PCR reads, holding one entry per CDR3 protein. The sample yields roughly 500,000 distinct CDR3 sequences, less than 35% seen once. This specimen consisted of PBMCs from the stem cell graft donor, obtained from the stem cell graft. All receptors derive from a human donor who donated a stem cell graft to a child with aplastic anemia. Each CDR3 is given with its conserved first and last residue. The D gene is left open where the match is weak. Expanded clones get a size class; other rows say once, few or many, or leave the size out.

D gene	clone size	CDR3 length	V gene	J gene	CDR3 DNA	CDR3 protein
.	.	14	TRBV4-3	TRBJ2-4	TGCGCCAGCAGCCAAGACGGGAGAGATGACATTCAGTACTTC	CASSQDGRDDIQYF
TRBD2	once	15	TRBV5-1	TRBJ2-5	TGCGCCAGCAGCTTCGGGACTAGCCTCGATGAGACCCAGTACTTC	CASSFGTSLDETQYF
.	many	15	TRBV20-1	TRBJ2-3	TGCAGTGCTCCCAACCAGGGTTCTAGCACAGATACGCAGTATTTT	CSAPNQGSSTDTQYF
.	many	13	TRBV30	TRBJ2-1	TGTGCCTGGAACAGAAACCCATACAATGAGCAGTTCTTC	CAWNRNPYNEQFF
.	.	13	TRBV29-1	TRBJ2-5	TGCAGCGTTCACACAGGGTACCAAGAGACCCAGTACTTC	CSVHTGYQETQYF
.	few	17	TRBV11-2	TRBJ1-6	TGTGCCAGCAGCTTAGACCCCATCAGGGAAAGTAATTCACCCCTCCACTTT	CASSLDPIRESNSPLHF
.	.	13	TRBV9	TRBJ2-1	TGTGCCAGCAGCGTAAGAGTGGGCAATGAGCAGTTCTTC	CASSVRVGNEQFF
.	.	16	TRBV5-6	TRBJ2-2	TGTGCCAGCAGCATCTTTACGGGATCGAACACCTGGGAGCTGTTTTTT	CASSIFTGSNTWELFF
TRBD1	few	14	TRBV20-1	TRBJ1-3	TGCAGTGCTCCGACAGGGCAATCTGGAAACACCATATATTTT	CSAPTGQSGNTIYF
.	.	14	TRBV3-1	TRBJ1-1	TGTGCCAGCAGCCAAGTACACGGAAACACTGAAGCTTTCTTT	CASSQVHGNTEAFF
.	few	15	TRBV18	TRBJ1-1	TGTGCCAGCTCCCGGATTGGGGGAGTGAACACTGAAGCTTTCTTT	CASSRIGGVNTEAFF
.	few	16	TRBV20-1	TRBJ1-1	TGCAGTGCTAGCCCACTTTCATTGCTCGATGGCACTGAAGCTTTCTTT	CSASPLSLLDGTEAFF
TRBD2	.	16	TRBV7-2	TRBJ2-7	TGTGCCGGCAGCTTGGGACTAGCGGGAGGCGGCTACGAGCAGTACTTC	CAGSLGLAGGGYEQYF
.	.	11	TRBV28	TRBJ2-2	TGTGCCTCGAGGGTGTCCGGGGAGCTGTTTTTT	CASRVSGELFF
.	.	15	TRBV6-2/TRBV6-3	TRBJ2-7	TGTGCCAGCAGTGACCGGACCCGGGATTCCTACGAGCAGTACTTC	CASSDRTRDSYEQYF
TRBD2	few	16	TRBV12-3/TRBV12-4	TRBJ2-7	TGTGCCAGCAGACAAAAATGGGGACTAGGGGGCTACGAGCAGTACTTC	CASRQKWGLGGYEQYF
TRBD2	.	13	TRBV12-3/TRBV12-4	TRBJ2-4	TGTGCCAGCAGTTCTAGCGGAGAAAACATTCAGTACTTC	CASSSSGENIQYF
TRBD1	.	18	TRBV12-3/TRBV12-4	TRBJ2-6	TGTGCCAGCAGCGCGAGGACAGGGGTTCTTTCTGGGGCCAACGTCCTGACTTTC	CASSARTGVLSGANVLTF
.	.	17	TRBV7-9	TRBJ2-2	TGTGCCAGCAGCTTAACCGTTTCAGGGGAAGAAACCGGGGAGCTGTTTTTT	CASSLTVSGEETGELFF
TRBD2	.	17	TRBV29-1	TRBJ2-1	TGCAGCGTTGAGGGTCTCAGCGGGAGTCACAGGGTCAATGAGCAGTTCTTC	CSVEGLSGSHRVNEQFF
.	few	13	TRBV20-1	TRBJ2-2	TGCAGTGCCAAATCTTGGCAAACCGGGGAGCTGTTTTTT	CSAKSWQTGELFF
.	once	11	TRBV24-1	TRBJ2-2	TGTGCCACCAGTGACTACGGGGAGCTGTTTTTT	CATSDYGELFF
.	.	14	TRBV15	TRBJ1-2	TGTGCCACCAGCAGCATCAGGGTTAACTATGGCTACACCTTC	CATSSIRVNYGYTF
.	.	15	TRBV7-2	TRBJ1-5	TGTGCCAGCAGCTTAGAAGGCAGTACGAATCAGCCCCAGCATTTT	CASSLEGSTNQPQHF
.	few	16	TRBV4-3	TRBJ2-2	TGCGCCAGCAGCCAAGATAGAGGGAGCAACACCGGGGAGCTGTTTTTT	CASSQDRGSNTGELFF
TRBD1	few	13	TRBV28	TRBJ2-4	TGTGCCAGCAGCTCGGACAGGGGAGGCATTCAGTACTTC	CASSSDRGGIQYF
.	few	15	TRBV7-2	TRBJ2-5	TGTGCCAGCAGCTTAGGAATAGCGACACCGGGTGCCAACTACTTC	CASSLGIATPGANYF
TRBD1	.	15	TRBV4-3	TRBJ1-1	TGCGCCAGCAGCCAGACAGGGATGATGAACACTGAAGCTTTCTTT	CASSQTGMMNTEAFF
.	once	15	TRBV27	TRBJ2-3	TGTGCCAGCAGTTTTATCAGGGTCAACACAGATACGCAGTATTTT	CASSFIRVNTDTQYF
TRBD1	few	14	TRBV6-5	TRBJ1-3	TGTGCCAGCAGTCTCGACAGGGGTGGAAACACCATATATTTT	CASSLDRGGNTIYF
TRBD1	.	16	TRBV7-9	TRBJ2-1	TGTGCCAGCAGCCTGGGGTCGGGACAGGGACACAATGAGCAGTTCTTC	CASSLGSGQGHNEQFF
TRBD2	.	15	TRBV7-9	TRBJ2-2	TGTGCCAGCAGCCCAGCGGGAGGGCGGACCGGGGAGCTGTTTTTT	CASSPAGGRTGELFF
.	few	11	TRBV5-1	TRBJ2-1	TGCGCCAGCCGCAGCGGATATGAGCAGTTCTTC	CASRSGYEQFF
.	.	13	TRBV12-3/TRBV12-4	TRBJ2-7	TGTGCCAGCAGTCTCGAGACAGATTACGGGCAGTACTTC	CASSLETDYGQYF
TRBD2	few	14	TRBV10-2	TRBJ2-1	TGCGCCAGCAGGACTAGCTCGGACTACAATGAGCAGTTCTTC	CASRTSSDYNEQFF
TRBD2	once	14	TRBV5-1	TRBJ2-7	TGCGCCAGCAGCTTGCAACTAGCGGGAGACGAGCAGTACTTC	CASSLQLAGDEQYF
TRBD1	.	14	TRBV27	TRBJ1-4	TGTGCCAGCAGTTTGAGACAGGGGGGGTCAAAACTGTTTTTT	CASSLRQGGSKLFF
.	.	13	TRBV12-3/TRBV12-4	TRBJ2-1	TGTGCCAGCAGTAACACAGTAAGCGGTGAGCAGTTCTTC	CASSNTVSGEQFF
TRBD2	.	14	TRBV7-7	TRBJ2-5	TGTGCCAGCAGCTACGCGGGGGGTGGAGAGACCCAGTACTTC	CASSYAGGGETQYF